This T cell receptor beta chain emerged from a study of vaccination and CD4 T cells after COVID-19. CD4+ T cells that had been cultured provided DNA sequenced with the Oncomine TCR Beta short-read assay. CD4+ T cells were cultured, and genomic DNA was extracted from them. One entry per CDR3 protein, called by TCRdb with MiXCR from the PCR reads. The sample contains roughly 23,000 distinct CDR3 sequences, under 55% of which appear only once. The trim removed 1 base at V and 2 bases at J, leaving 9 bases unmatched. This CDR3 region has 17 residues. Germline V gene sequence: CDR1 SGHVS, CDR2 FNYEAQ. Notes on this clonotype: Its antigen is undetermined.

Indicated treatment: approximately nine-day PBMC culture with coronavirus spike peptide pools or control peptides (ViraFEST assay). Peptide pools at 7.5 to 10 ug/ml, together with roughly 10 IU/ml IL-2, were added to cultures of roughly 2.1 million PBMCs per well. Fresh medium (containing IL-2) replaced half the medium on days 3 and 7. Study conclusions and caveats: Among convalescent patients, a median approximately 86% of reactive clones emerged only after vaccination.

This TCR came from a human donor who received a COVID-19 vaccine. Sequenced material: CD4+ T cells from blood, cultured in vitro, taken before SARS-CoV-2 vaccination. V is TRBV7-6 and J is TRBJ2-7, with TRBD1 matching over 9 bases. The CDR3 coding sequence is TGTGCCAGCAGCTTAGGAGTCCCGGGACAGGGTCCCTACGAGCAGTACTTC. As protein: CASSLGVPGQGPYEQYF.